Listed here are 23 T cell receptor beta chains from one sample, sequenced in a study of response to subunit inactivated influenza vaccine. TCRdb re-called the RT-PCR reads with MiXCR, one entry per CDR3 protein. The sample includes more than 450,000 distinct CDR3 sequences, about 11% of them seen just once. These data were also filed under a second study, of T cells expressing NK-cell markers. That investigation notes: It was by 5'RACE template switching with UMIs that TCR beta cDNA was made.

This specimen consisted of PBMCs from blood, obtained on the day of vaccination. All receptors come from a man aged 45-65 years who received an inactivated influenza vaccine.

This clonotype came up many times. V usage is TRBV24-1 and J usage is TRBJ2-1, with 7 nucleotides matching TRBD1. Germline CDR1 KGHDR, CDR2 SFDVKD. The CDR3 extends over 14 amino acids. V lost 9 bases and J lost 0; bases outside the gene matches: 4. The chain's CDR3 is CATQTGASYNEQFF. CDR3 in DNA: TGTGCCACCCAAACAGGGGCCTCCTACAATGAGCAGTTCTTC.

This chain connects TRBV5-1 to TRBJ1-3, with D uncertain. There are 16 residues in the CDR3. Per germline, CDR1 SGHRS and CDR2 YFSETQ. V lost 1 base and J 4 bases, leaving 15 bases between the germline ends. CDR3 loop: CASSLSSTLKGNTIYF. The CDR3 coding sequence is TGCGCCAGCAGCTTGTCTTCGACTCTTAAAGGAAACACCATATATTTT.

There are a few counts of this clonotype. The chain employs TRBV7-6 and TRBJ2-2, with D tentatively TRBD1 (5 bases). V gave up 3 bases and J gave up 1 base, with 12 bases separating them. Germline CDR1 is SGHVS and CDR2 is FNYEAQ. CDR3 size: 16 residues. The CDR3 DNA sequence: TGTGCCAGCAGCTTTGGACACCGACAGAACACCGGGGAGCTGTTTTTT. This gives the protein CASSFGHRQNTGELFF.

The chain carries TRBV6-2 or TRBV6-3 and TRBJ2-7; possibly TRBD2 for D (5 bases). This CDR3 has 16 residues. In germline, CDR1 is MNHEY, CDR2 SVGEGT. Trimming stripped 0 bases from V and 5 bases from J, with 17 bases between. CDR3 sequence (DNA): TGTGCCAGCAGTTACTCGGTTACGGGGTCGTTGAACGAGCAGTACTTC. Translation: CASSYSVTGSLNEQYF.

The J gene is TRBJ2-5, the V gene TRBV6-4; D is perhaps TRBD2 (5 bases). Trimming left V 3 bases short and J 5 bases short, with 16 bases between. The CDR3 spans 15 residues. Germline assignment: CDR1 MRHNA and CDR2 SNTAGT. The CDR3 coding sequence is TGTGCCAGCAGTGATCCTGAACTAGAAACGGAGACCCAGTACTTC. Residues: CASSDPELETETQYF.

This clonotype has a count of ten or more. The rearrangement links TRBV6-5 to TRBJ2-2, with D perhaps TRBD1 or TRBD2 (5 bases each). Deletions cut 2 bases from V and 1 base from J, with 11 bases between. From germline, CDR1 is MNHEY and CDR2 SVGAGI. This CDR3 spans 16 amino acids. CDR3 coding DNA: TGTGCCAGCAGTTACACGGGACGGCTGAACACCGGGGAGCTGTTTTTT. Amino acids: CASSYTGRLNTGELFF.

V usage is TRBV12-3 or TRBV12-4 and J usage is TRBJ2-3; tentatively, D is TRBD1 (6 bases). V was pared by 8 bases and J by 2 bases, with 17 bases between. The CDR3 is 15 residues long. This CDR3 is CASRMRGSATDTQYF. CDR3 DNA sequence: TGTGCCAGCCGCATGAGGGGGTCGGCCACAGATACGCAGTATTTT.

This clonotype was counted ten times or more. The J gene is TRBJ1-5, the V gene TRBV28, with TRBD1 as a possible D gene (6 bases). Germline V gene sequence: CDR1 MDHEN, CDR2 SYDVKM. Trimming took 2 bases from V and 5 from J, leaving 13 bases between them. The CDR3 is 15 amino acids. CDR3 sequence reads: CASSLRGGRDQPQHF. The CDR3, as DNA: TGTGCCAGCAGTTTACGGGGGGGCCGGGATCAGCCCCAGCATTTT.

The chain links TRBV4-2 to TRBJ2-5; 7 bases fit TRBD2. Trimming removed 0 bases from V and 0 bases from J; junction bases left unmatched: 7. The CDR3 loop spans 17 amino acids. Germline assignment: CDR1 LGHNA and CDR2 YNFKEQ. The DNA for the CDR3 is TGTGCCAGCAGCCAAGATAACCAGCGGGGACACCAAGAGACCCAGTACTTC. Protein: CASSQDNQRGHQETQYF.

This chain uses TRBV4-2 with TRBJ2-7; D possibly matches TRBD1 or TRBD2 (5 bases each). The V end lost 0 bases, the J end lost 0 bases, and 12 bases lay between the germline ends. In germline, CDR1 is LGHNA, CDR2 YNFKEQ. CDR3 length equals 16 residues. In nucleotides, the CDR3 is TGTGCCAGCAGCCAAGATTTGGGGGTTAGCTCCTACGAGCAGTACTTC. Translating it yields CASSQDLGVSSYEQYF.

This rearrangement joins TRBV7-7 to TRBJ2-1; 8 bases match TRBD1. The CDR3 extends over 15 amino acids. Germline-derived CDR1 and CDR2 are SSHAT and FNYEAQ (reference sequence). V was pared by 1 base and J by 7 bases, with 6 bases of the junction left unmatched. Here the CDR3 reads CASSLGQGAPNEQFF. CDR3 in DNA: TGTGCCAGCAGCTTAGGTCAGGGGGCGCCTAATGAGCAGTTCTTC.

J is TRBJ2-3 and V is TRBV20-1; 8 nucleotides align to TRBD2. This CDR3 has 15 residues. CDR1 and CDR2 (germline): DFQATT, SNEGSKA (reference sequence). V lost 6 bases and J lost 0; bases outside the gene matches: 8. CDR3 sequence reads: CSAKQAGDSTDTQYF. CDR3 DNA sequence: TGCAGTGCCAAACAAGCGGGGGATAGCACAGATACGCAGTATTTT.

This clonotype occurred a few times. This rearrangement joins TRBV7-2 to TRBJ2-3; D is perhaps TRBD1 (7 bases). This CDR3 is built from 16 residues. Trimming removed 6 bases from V and 2 bases from J, with 18 bases in between. Germline V gene lookup returns CDR1 SGHTA and CDR2 FQGNSA. The CDR3 here is CASRPGGGDPTDTQYF. DNA for the CDR3: TGTGCCAGCAGACCCGGAGGGGGCGACCCCACAGATACGCAGTATTTT.

This clonotype has a handful of counts. The genes are TRBV29-1 and TRBJ1-4; 12 bases align to TRBD1. The CDR3 length is 13 residues. After removal of 6 bases from V and 10 bases from J, the junction contained 6 bases not matched to a gene. Germline V CDR1 and CDR2: SQVTM, ANQGSEA. The CDR3 DNA reads as TGCAGCGTCCAGGGACAGGGGGCCTCAAAACTGTTTTTT. It yields the protein CSVQGQGASKLFF. Full variable domain (missing parts from reference TRBV29-1 and TRBJ1-4): SAVISQKPSRDICQRGTSLTIQCQVDSQVTMMFWYRQQPGQSLTLIATANQGSEATYESGFVIDKFPISRPNLTFSTLTVSNMSPEDSSIYLCSVQGQGASKLFFGSGTQLSVL.

This clonotype was seen at least ten times. The CDR3 DNA is TGTGCCAGCAGTTTGATGATCGCGGACAGGGGGAGGAATCAGCCCCAGCATTTT. Residues: CASSLMIADRGRNQPQHF. The genes are TRBV28 and TRBJ1-5, with 10 bases matching TRBD1. The V gene's germline CDR1 is MDHEN and CDR2 SYDVKM. The junction had 12 bases not matched to a gene; V was cut back by 3 bases and J by 4 bases. CDR3 size: 18 residues.

The chain joins TRBV29-1 to TRBJ2-7, with 11 bases aligning to TRBD2. The CDR3 covers 15 residues. V was pared by 1 base and J by 2 bases, with 4 bases of the junction left unmatched. The germline CDR1 and CDR2 sequences are SQVTM and ANQGSEA. CDR3 in amino acids: CSVEAGTSGPYEQYF. Written as DNA, the CDR3 is TGCAGCGTTGAAGCAGGGACTAGCGGCCCCTACGAGCAGTACTTC.

This clonotype was counted a few times. V and J are TRBV12-3 or TRBV12-4 and TRBJ2-1, with 7 bases aligning to TRBD1. CDR3 length: 15 residues. V lost 5 bases and J lost 2; bases outside the gene matches: 6. The CDR3 DNA reads as TGTGCCAGCAGTAGACAGGGAACGACCTACAATGAGCAGTTCTTC. This translates into CASSRQGTTYNEQFF.

This clonotype was detected many times. The chain recombines TRBV12-3 or TRBV12-4 with TRBJ2-5, with a possible D match to TRBD1 (6 bases). The CDR3 has 14 amino acids. Trimming took 8 bases from V and 5 from J, leaving 18 bases between them. Here the CDR3 DNA reads TGTGCCAGCGGAATAACAGGGTTCGGGGAGACCCAGTACTTC. This translates into CASGITGFGETQYF.

This clonotype was detected only a few times. This chain joins TRBV3-1 and TRBJ2-3; no firm D call. The CDR3 is 14 amino acids. V was trimmed by 0 bases and J by 6 bases, leaving 10 bases between them. CDR1 and CDR2 from the germline V gene are LGHDT and YNNKEL (reference sequence). The CDR3 reads CASSQDVPVDTQYF. The CDR3 DNA is TGTGCCAGCAGCCAAGATGTGCCCGTCGATACGCAGTATTTT.

This clonotype was counted a few times. This chain links TRBV11-2 with TRBJ2-1; D unresolved. V dropped 1 base and J dropped 6 bases, with 10 bases sitting between them. The CDR3 runs to 14 residues. Germline CDR1 reads SGHAT; CDR2 reads FQNNGV. DNA of the CDR3: TGTGCCAGCAGCTTAGTCTTCCAGGTCAATGAGCAGTTCTTC. Translating it yields CASSLVFQVNEQFF.

This clonotype was seen a handful of times. J is TRBJ2-1 and V is TRBV2; D is uncertain. The CDR3 runs to 13 residues. The V and J ends lost 3 bases and 4 bases respectively, with 7 bases between them. Germline loops: CDR1 SNHLY, CDR2 FYNNEI. CDR3 loop: CASSEYRYNEQFF. CDR3 nucleotides: TGTGCCAGCAGTGAGTACAGATACAATGAGCAGTTCTTC.

This clonotype came up many times. This rearrangement joins TRBV7-9 to TRBJ2-1, with TRBD2 matching 8 bases. The CDR3 runs 13 residues. Looked up from germline, CDR1 is SEHNR and CDR2 is FQNEAQ (reference sequence). V was pared by 6 bases and J by 6 bases, with 4 bases of the junction left unmatched. The CDR3 sequence: CASSSGVVNEQFF. CDR3 DNA sequence: TGTGCCAGCAGTAGCGGGGTGGTCAATGAGCAGTTCTTC.

Many counts were recorded for this clonotype. The chain has TRBV7-2 and TRBJ2-7, with D possibly TRBD1 on 6 matching bases. Germline V gene data show CDR1 as SGHTA and CDR2 as FQGNSA. V dropped 1 base and J dropped 2 bases, with 12 bases sitting between them. This CDR3 has 15 amino acids. CDR3 bases: TGTGCCAGCAGCTTAGGTTATGCAGGGGCCTACGAGCAGTACTTC. Its protein product is CASSLGYAGAYEQYF.